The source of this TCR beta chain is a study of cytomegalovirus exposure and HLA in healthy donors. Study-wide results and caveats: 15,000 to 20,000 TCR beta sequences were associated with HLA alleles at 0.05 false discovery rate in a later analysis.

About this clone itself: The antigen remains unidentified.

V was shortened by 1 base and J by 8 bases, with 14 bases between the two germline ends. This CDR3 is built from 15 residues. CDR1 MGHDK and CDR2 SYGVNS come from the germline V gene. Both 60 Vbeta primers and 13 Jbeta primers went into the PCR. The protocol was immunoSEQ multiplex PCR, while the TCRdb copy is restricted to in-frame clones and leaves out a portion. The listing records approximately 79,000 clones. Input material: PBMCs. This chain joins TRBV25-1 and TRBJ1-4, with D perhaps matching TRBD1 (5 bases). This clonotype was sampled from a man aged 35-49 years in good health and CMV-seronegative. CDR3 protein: CASSESGGAGEKLFF. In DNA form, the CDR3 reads TGTGCCAGCAGTGAATCTGGAGGGGCCGGCGAAAAACTGTTTTTT.